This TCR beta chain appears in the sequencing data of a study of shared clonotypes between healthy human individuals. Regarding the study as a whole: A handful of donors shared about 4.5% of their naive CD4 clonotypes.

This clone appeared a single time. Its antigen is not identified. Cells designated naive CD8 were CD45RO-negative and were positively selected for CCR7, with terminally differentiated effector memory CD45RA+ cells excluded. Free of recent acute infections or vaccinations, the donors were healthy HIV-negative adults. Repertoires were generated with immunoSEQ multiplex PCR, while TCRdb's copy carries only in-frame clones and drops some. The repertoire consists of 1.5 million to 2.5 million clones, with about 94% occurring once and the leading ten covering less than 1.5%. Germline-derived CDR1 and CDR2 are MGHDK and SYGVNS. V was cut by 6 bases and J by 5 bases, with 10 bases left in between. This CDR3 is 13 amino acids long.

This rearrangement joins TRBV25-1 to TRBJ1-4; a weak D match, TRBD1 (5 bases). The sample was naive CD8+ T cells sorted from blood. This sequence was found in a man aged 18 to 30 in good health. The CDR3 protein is CASRGTENEKLFF. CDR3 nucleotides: TGTGCCAGCAGAGGGACTGAGAATGAAAAACTGTTTTTT. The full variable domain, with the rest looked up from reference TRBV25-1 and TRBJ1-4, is EADIYQTPRYLVIGTGKKITLECSQTMGHDKMYWYQQDPGMELHLIHYSYGVNSTEKGDLSSESTVSRIRTEHFPLTLESARPSHTSQYLCASRGTENEKLFFGSGTQLSVL.